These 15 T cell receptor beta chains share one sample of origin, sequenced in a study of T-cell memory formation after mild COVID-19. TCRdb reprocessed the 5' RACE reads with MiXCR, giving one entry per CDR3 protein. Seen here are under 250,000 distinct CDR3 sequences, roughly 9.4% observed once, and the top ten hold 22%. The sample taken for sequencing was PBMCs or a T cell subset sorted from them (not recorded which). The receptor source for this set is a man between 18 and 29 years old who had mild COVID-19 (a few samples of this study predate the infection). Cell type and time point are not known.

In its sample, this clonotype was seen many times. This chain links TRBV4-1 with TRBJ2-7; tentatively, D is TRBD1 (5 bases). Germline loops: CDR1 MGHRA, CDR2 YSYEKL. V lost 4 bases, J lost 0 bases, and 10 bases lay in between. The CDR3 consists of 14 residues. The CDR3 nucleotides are TGCGCCAGCAGCCCAACACAGGTCTCCTACGAGCAGTACGTC. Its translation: CASSPTQVSYEQYV.

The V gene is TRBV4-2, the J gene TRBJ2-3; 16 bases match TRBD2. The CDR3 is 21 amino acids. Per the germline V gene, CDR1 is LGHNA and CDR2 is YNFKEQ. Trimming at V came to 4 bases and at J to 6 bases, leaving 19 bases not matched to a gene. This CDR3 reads CASSPLGDSGTSGGAYDTQYF. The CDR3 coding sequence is TGTGCCAGCAGCCCCCTCGGCGACTCCGGGACTAGCGGGGGGGCCTATGATACGCAGTATTTT.

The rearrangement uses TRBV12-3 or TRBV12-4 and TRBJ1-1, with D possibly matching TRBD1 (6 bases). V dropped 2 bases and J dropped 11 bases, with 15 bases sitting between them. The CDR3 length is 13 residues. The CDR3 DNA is TGTGCCAGCAGTTTACGCGGGGGGCACTGCGCTTTCTTT. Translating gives CASSLRGGHCAFF.

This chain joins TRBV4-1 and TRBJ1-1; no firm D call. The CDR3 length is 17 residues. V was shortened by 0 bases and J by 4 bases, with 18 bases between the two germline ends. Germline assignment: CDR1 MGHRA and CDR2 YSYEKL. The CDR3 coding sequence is TGCGCCAGCAGCCAAGAACAACTGGGGTTTGGAGCCACTGAAGCTTTCTTT. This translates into CASSQEQLGFGATEAFF.

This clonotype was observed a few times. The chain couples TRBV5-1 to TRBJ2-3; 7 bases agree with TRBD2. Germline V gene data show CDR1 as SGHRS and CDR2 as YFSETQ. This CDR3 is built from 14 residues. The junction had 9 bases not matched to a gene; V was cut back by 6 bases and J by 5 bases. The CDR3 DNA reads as TGCGCCAGCATGCTTGGACCGGGGGGAGATACGCAGTATTTT. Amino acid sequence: CASMLGPGGDTQYF.

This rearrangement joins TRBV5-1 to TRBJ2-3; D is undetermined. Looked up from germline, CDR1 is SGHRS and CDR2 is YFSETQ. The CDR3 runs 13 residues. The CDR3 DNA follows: TGCCGCTCGATCGAATGCCTCTTGGATACGCAGTATTTT. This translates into CRSIECLLDTQYF.

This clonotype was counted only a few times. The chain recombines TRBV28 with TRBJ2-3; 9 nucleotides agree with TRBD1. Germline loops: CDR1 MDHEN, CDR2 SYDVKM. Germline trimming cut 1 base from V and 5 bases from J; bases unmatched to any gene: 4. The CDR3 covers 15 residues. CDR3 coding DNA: TGTGCCAGCAGTTTATACAGGGGGCTTGGAGATACGCAGTATTTT. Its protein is CASSLYRGLGDTQYF.

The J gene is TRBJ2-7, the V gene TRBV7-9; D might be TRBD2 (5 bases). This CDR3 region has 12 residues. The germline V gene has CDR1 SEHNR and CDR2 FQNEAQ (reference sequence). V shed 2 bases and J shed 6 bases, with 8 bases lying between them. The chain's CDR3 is CASSLSTTEQYF. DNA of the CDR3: TGTGCCAGCAGCTTATCGACTACCGAGCAGTACTTC.

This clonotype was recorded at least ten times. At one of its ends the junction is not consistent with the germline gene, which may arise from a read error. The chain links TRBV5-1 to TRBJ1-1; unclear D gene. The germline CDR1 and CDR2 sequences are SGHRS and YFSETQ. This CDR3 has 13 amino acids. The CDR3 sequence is CASSLAVNTEAFF. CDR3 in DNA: TGTGCCAGCAGTTTGGCAGTGAACACTGAAGCTTTCTTT.

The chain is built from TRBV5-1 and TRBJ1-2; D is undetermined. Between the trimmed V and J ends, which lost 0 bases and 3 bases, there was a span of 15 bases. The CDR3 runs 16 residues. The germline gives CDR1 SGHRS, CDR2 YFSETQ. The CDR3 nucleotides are TGCGCCAGCAGCTTGGGGGGTCTCAGGAACTACTATGGCTACACCTTC. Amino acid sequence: CASSLGGLRNYYGYTF. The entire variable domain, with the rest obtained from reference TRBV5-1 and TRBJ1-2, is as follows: KAGVTQTPRYLIKTRGQQVTLSCSPISGHRSVSWYQQTPGQGLQFLFEYFSETQRNKGNFPGRFSGRQFSNSRSEMNVSTLELGDSALYLCASSLGGLRNYYGYTFGSGTRLTVV.

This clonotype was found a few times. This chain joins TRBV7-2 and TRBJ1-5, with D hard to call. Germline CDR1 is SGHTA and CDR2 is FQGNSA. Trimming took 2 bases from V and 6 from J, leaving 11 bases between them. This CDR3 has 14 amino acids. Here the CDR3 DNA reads TGTGCCAGCAGCTTACAGCCCTCCGGTCAGCCCCAGCATTTT. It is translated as CASSLQPSGQPQHF.

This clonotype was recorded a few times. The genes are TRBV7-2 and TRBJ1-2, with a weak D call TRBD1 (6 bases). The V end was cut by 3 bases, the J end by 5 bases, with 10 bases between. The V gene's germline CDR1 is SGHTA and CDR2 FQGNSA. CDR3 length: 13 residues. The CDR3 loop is CASSFRDNYGYTF. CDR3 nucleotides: TGTGCCAGCAGCTTCCGGGACAATTATGGCTACACCTTC.

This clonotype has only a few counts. CDR3 region: CASGYQHNEQFF. CDR3 DNA sequence: TGTGCTAGTGGTTATCAACACAATGAGCAGTTCTTC. This rearrangement joins TRBV12-5 to TRBJ2-1; no firm D call. The CDR3 is 12 residues long. V lost 4 bases to trimming and J lost 5 bases, with 6 bases between them. Germline V gives CDR1 LGHNT, CDR2 FRNRAP.

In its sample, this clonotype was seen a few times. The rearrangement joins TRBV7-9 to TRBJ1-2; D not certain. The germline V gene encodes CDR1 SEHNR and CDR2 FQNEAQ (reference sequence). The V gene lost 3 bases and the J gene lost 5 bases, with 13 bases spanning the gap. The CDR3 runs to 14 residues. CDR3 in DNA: TGTGCCAGCAGCTTCAACGGCCCTCTTTATGGCTACACCTTC. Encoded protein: CASSFNGPLYGYTF.

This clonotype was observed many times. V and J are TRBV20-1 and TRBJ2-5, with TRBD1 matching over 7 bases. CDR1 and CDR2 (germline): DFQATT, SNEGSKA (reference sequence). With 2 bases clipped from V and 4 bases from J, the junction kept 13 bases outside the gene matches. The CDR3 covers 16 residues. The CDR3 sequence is CSARPARGQVRETQYF. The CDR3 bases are TGCAGTGCTAGACCCGCAAGGGGGCAGGTTCGAGAGACCCAGTACTTC.